Shown below are 3 T cell receptor beta chains from a single sample sequenced in a study of CD8+ T cells in alopecia areata. Treatment here: oral pan-JAK inhibitor, 5-10 mg twice daily. cDNA prepared by RNA extraction and subsequent reverse transcription served as the template for sequencing. The repertoire was sequenced with immunoSEQ multiplex PCR; TCRdb's copy has only in-frame clones and lacks some. In the table there are some 200,000 clones, roughly 60% of which are singletons. The material sequenced was CD4+ T cells sorted from blood, taken at week 24, from a patient treated with tofacitinib. The receptors were gathered from a human donor with alopecia areata.

This sequence joins TRBV25-1 and TRBJ2-7; 8 nucleotides line up with TRBD1. The CDR3 consists of 16 residues. Trimming at V came to 4 bases and at J to 5 bases, leaving 13 bases not matched to a gene. Germline loops: CDR1 MGHDK, CDR2 SYGVNS. CDR3 DNA: TGTGCCAGCAGTGTAACGCGTCAGGGGGCGGGAAACGAGCAGTACTTC. This translates into CASSVTRQGAGNEQYF.

The rearrangement uses TRBV20-1 and TRBJ2-5; D gene uncertain. Trimming removed 7 bases from V and 1 base from J, with 7 bases in between. CDR3 length: 11 amino acids. Germline V CDR1 and CDR2: DFQATT, SNEGSKA (reference sequence). The CDR3 protein is CSGHRQETQYF. DNA of the CDR3: TGCAGTGGACACCGCCAAGAGACCCAGTACTTC.

This chain joins TRBV9 and TRBJ2-4, with 8 nucleotides matching TRBD2. V shed 4 bases, J shed 7 bases, and the junction held 10 bases outside the gene matches. CDR1 and CDR2 from the germline V gene are SGDLS and YYNGEE. The length of the CDR3 is 15 residues. For the CDR3, the DNA is TGTGCCAGCAGCCCTCGAGCGGGAGTTGGGAACATTCAGTACTTC. The encoded protein is CASSPRAGVGNIQYF.